This entry describes one TCR beta chain. These data belong to a study of T cell changes during pregnancy in multiple sclerosis. The assay was immunoSEQ multiplex PCR, and TCRdb's table has in-frame clones only and misses some. The sample comprises around 62,000 clones, about 89% of which are singletons, and about 0.8% rests with the top ten. The CDR3 extends over 14 amino acids. Germline trimming cut 8 bases from V and 3 bases from J; bases unmatched to any gene: 6. In germline, CDR1 is SNHLY, CDR2 FYNNEI. This receptor was taken from a female donor with multiple sclerosis, enrolled in a pregnancy study. The sequencing used CD4+ T cells from peripheral blood mononuclear cells, collected in the first trimester of pregnancy. The chain links TRBV2 to TRBJ2-3, with 9 bases aligning to TRBD2. CDR3 nucleotide sequence: TGTGCCAGCCCTCCAGCGGGGGGAACAGATACGCAGTATTTT. Amino acids: CASPPAGGTDTQYF. The variable domain in full, completed from reference TRBV2 and TRBJ2-3, reads EPEVTQTPSHQVTQMGQEVILRCVPISNHLYFYWYRQILGQKVEFLVSFYNNEISEKSEIFDDQFSVERPDGSNFTLKIRSTKLEDSAMYFCASPPAGGTDTQYFGPGTRLTVL.